One sample yielded the 30 T cell receptor beta chains listed below, sequenced in a study of cytomegalovirus exposure and HLA in healthy donors. The assay was immunoSEQ multiplex PCR, and TCRdb's table has in-frame clones only and misses some. Counted here are fewer than 400,000 clones, roughly 89% occurring once; the ten biggest clones make up over 0.8%. What was sequenced was PBMCs. All receptors derive from a woman aged 18 to 35 in good health and CMV-seronegative.

The chain links TRBV29-1 to TRBJ2-3, with TRBD1 as a possible D gene (5 bases). Germline loops: CDR1 SQVTM, CDR2 ANQGSEA. The V end was cut by 6 bases, the J end by 6 bases, with 16 bases between. The CDR3 has 13 amino acids. The CDR3, as DNA: TGCAGCGTCCCCCAAGTGGCAGGGGATACGCAGTATTTT. Translating it yields CSVPQVAGDTQYF.

The chain couples TRBV19 to TRBJ1-1, with TRBD1 matching 9 bases. V trimming: 10 bases; J trimming: 4 bases; junction bases outside the gene matches: 7. Germline CDR1 is LNHDA and CDR2 is SQIVND (reference sequence). The CDR3 has 13 amino acids. The CDR3 loop reads CATRDREGTEAFF. The CDR3 nucleotides read TGTGCCACGCGGGACAGGGAGGGCACTGAAGCTTTCTTT. The full variable domain, completed using reference TRBV19 and TRBJ1-1, is DGGITQSPKYLFRKEGQNVTLSCEQNLNHDAMYWYRQDPGQGLRLIYYSQIVNDFQKGDIAEGYSVSREKKESFPLTVTSAQKNPTAFYLCATRDREGTEAFFGQGTRLTVV.

The chain joins TRBV18 to TRBJ2-7, with a possible D match to TRBD2 (6 bases). The CDR3 is 14 residues long. V was clipped by 3 bases and J by 4 bases, with 13 bases between them. The germline gives CDR1 KGHSH, CDR2 LQKENI. The CDR3 DNA is TGTGCCAGCTCACCTGTGACTAGTACATACGAGCAGTACTTC. Amino acid sequence: CASSPVTSTYEQYF. Based on the CDR3 plus reference TRBV18 and TRBJ2-7, the full variable domain is NAGVMQNPRHLVRRRGQEARLRCSPMKGHSHVYWYRQLPEEGLKFMVYLQKENIIDESGMPKERFSAEFPKEGPSILRIQQVVRGDSAAYFCASSPVTSTYEQYFGPGTRLTVT.

The J gene is TRBJ2-6, the V gene TRBV6-6, with D maybe TRBD2 (6 bases). V was shortened by 4 bases and J by 0 bases, with 10 bases between the two germline ends. Germline V gives CDR1 MNHNY, CDR2 SVGAGI (reference sequence). There are 16 residues in the CDR3. The CDR3 sequence: CASSSSGLSGANVLTF. CDR3 coding DNA: TGTGCCAGCAGTTCCTCGGGACTCTCTGGGGCCAACGTCCTGACTTTC.

V gene TRBV4-3 combines with J gene TRBJ2-7; D call uncertain. The CDR3 contains 13 residues. CDR1 and CDR2 from the germline V gene are LGHNA and YSLEER. The V end was cut by 0 bases, the J end by 6 bases, with 9 bases between. This chain's CDR3 is CASSQEASAEQYF. Here the CDR3 DNA reads TGCGCCAGCAGCCAAGAAGCAAGTGCCGAGCAGTACTTC.

This chain's CDR3 is CASSRTADTEAFF. CDR3 bases: TGTGCCAGCAGCAGGACAGCGGACACTGAAGCTTTCTTT. V is TRBV5-4 and J is TRBJ1-1, with a possible D match to TRBD1 (6 bases). Germline-derived CDR1 and CDR2 are SGHNT and YYREEE (reference sequence). Trimming cost V 4 bases and J 3 bases, with 10 bases left between them. The CDR3 loop spans 13 amino acids.

J is TRBJ1-5 and V is TRBV6-1; D is possibly TRBD1 (6 bases). The CDR3 covers 15 residues. Trimming left V 5 bases short and J 3 bases short, with 14 bases between. CDR1 MNHNS and CDR2 SASEGT come from the germline V gene. The CDR3 protein is CASSPKDRFNQPQHF. In nucleotides, the CDR3 is TGTGCCAGCAGTCCAAAAGACAGGTTCAATCAGCCCCAGCATTTT.

The genes are TRBV11-2 and TRBJ2-3, with TRBD1 matching 10 bases. The CDR3 has 15 amino acids. V trimming: 7 bases; J trimming: 6 bases; junction bases outside the gene matches: 10. Per germline, CDR1 SGHAT and CDR2 FQNNGV. In nucleotides, the CDR3 is TGTGCCAGCACCAGGGGACAGGGGCCATCGGATACGCAGTATTTT. Protein sequence: CASTRGQGPSDTQYF.

The V gene is TRBV28, the J gene TRBJ2-5, with 9 positions matching TRBD2. This CDR3 has 14 amino acids. The V and J ends lost 7 bases and 4 bases, in that order; junction bases with no gene match: 7. Germline CDR1 reads MDHEN; CDR2 reads SYDVKM. In DNA, the CDR3 is TGTGCCAGCAAGGCGGGGGGGGCCGTAGAGACCCAGTACTTC. Translating it yields CASKAGGAVETQYF. Variable domain in full (rest from reference TRBV28 and TRBJ2-5): DVKVTQSSRYLVKRTGEKVFLECVQDMDHENMFWYRQDPGLGLRLIYFSYDVKMKEKGDIPEGYSVSREKKERFSLILESASTNQTSMYLCASKAGGAVETQYFGPGTRLLVL.

DNA for the CDR3: TGTGCCAGCACCGAGAGGCGGTACAATGAGCAGTTCTTC. Translated, it gives CASTERRYNEQFF. The J gene is TRBJ2-1, the V gene TRBV28; no clear D gene. V lost 7 bases, J lost 4 bases, and 11 bases lay in between. In germline, CDR1 is MDHEN, CDR2 SYDVKM. The CDR3 covers 13 residues.

The chain has TRBV7-9 and TRBJ1-4; 8 bases align to TRBD1. Germline lookup yields CDR1 SEHNR and CDR2 FQNEAQ (reference sequence). The CDR3 covers 15 residues. Trimming took 2 bases from V and 7 from J; bases not matched to a gene: 6. The CDR3 reads CASSLNGQGVEKLFF. In nucleotides, the CDR3 is TGTGCCAGCAGCTTAAACGGACAGGGAGTTGAAAAACTGTTTTTT.

The CDR3 is CASSPTGSYEQYF. The DNA for the CDR3 is TGTGCCAGCAGTCCTACAGGGTCTTACGAGCAGTACTTC. V is TRBV6-1 and J is TRBJ2-7; D might be TRBD1 (6 bases). CDR3 length: 13 amino acids. Trimming removed 5 bases from V and 4 bases from J, with 12 bases in between. In germline, CDR1 is MNHNS, CDR2 SASEGT.

Remarks on this clone: The junction differs from germline at one of its ends, possibly a read error. Other DNA sequences in this sample translate to the same CDR3. The chain employs TRBV27 and TRBJ2-4; perhaps TRBD1 as D (6 bases). The germline gives CDR1 MNHEY, CDR2 SMNVEV (reference sequence). This CDR3 is built from 13 residues. The CDR3 loop reads CASSSTGRGIQYF. For the CDR3, the DNA is TGTGCTAGCAGTTCCACAGGGCGAGGCATTCAGTACTTC.

The V gene is TRBV6-6, the J gene TRBJ2-1; maybe TRBD2 (6 bases). Germline CDR1 is MNHNY and CDR2 is SVGAGI (reference sequence). The CDR3 has 13 residues. With 2 bases removed from V and 6 bases from J, the gap between germline ends came to 8 bases. The CDR3 spells CASSYMGGNEQFF. The CDR3 bases are TGTGCCAGCAGTTACATGGGGGGCAATGAGCAGTTCTTC.

DNA of the CDR3: TGTGCCATCAGTGAGTCGGGACTAGCGGGAGGCTACGAGCAGTACTTC. It encodes CAISESGLAGGYEQYF. The chain couples TRBV10-3 to TRBJ2-7, with 15 bases lining up with TRBD2. This CDR3 spans 16 amino acids. Per germline, CDR1 ENHRY and CDR2 SYGVKD. V was clipped by 0 bases and J by 3 bases; unmatched bases: 0.

V gene TRBV7-2 combines with J gene TRBJ2-7; 8 bases align to TRBD2. The CDR3 extends over 15 amino acids. Per germline, CDR1 SGHTA and CDR2 FQGNSA. V gave up 3 bases and J gave up 2 bases; unmatched junction bases: 6. The CDR3 reads CASSFSGKGTYEQYF. DNA for the CDR3: TGTGCCAGCAGCTTTAGCGGGAAGGGAACCTACGAGCAGTACTTC.

The gene calls are TRBV11-2 and TRBJ2-5, with 14 nucleotides matching TRBD2. CDR3 size: 18 residues. Germline lookup yields CDR1 SGHAT and CDR2 FQNNGV. Trimming took 2 bases from V and 5 from J; bases not matched to a gene: 10. CDR3 loop: CASSLRLAGGPAEETQYF. The CDR3 DNA reads as TGTGCCAGCAGCTTACGACTAGCGGGAGGGCCAGCCGAGGAGACCCAGTACTTC.

The V and J genes are TRBV6-5 and TRBJ1-2; no definite D call. Between the trimmed V and J ends, which lost 4 bases and 7 bases, there was a span of 7 bases. This CDR3 contains 11 residues. Germline CDR1 MNHEY, CDR2 SVGAGI. The CDR3 loop reads CASSSPVGYTF. The CDR3 bases are TGTGCCAGCAGTTCGCCGGTTGGCTACACCTTC.

This clone has more than one count but fewer than ten. The chain couples TRBV19 to TRBJ2-7; TRBD2 aligns across 11 bases. V shed 5 bases and J 3 bases; nucleotides not matched to a gene: 9. The germline V gene has CDR1 LNHDA and CDR2 SQIVND (reference sequence). This CDR3 contains 16 residues. The CDR3 coding sequence is TGTGCCAGTAGTCAAGGGCTAGCGGGAGGAGGCTACGAGCAGTACTTC. Translating it yields CASSQGLAGGGYEQYF.

The chain employs TRBV18 and TRBJ2-3; possible D gene TRBD2, 6 bases. This CDR3 spans 15 amino acids. Trimming removed 6 bases from V and 0 bases from J, with 13 bases in between. The germline V gene encodes CDR1 KGHSH and CDR2 LQKENI. CDR3 region: CASSASAPSTDTQYF. CDR3 nucleotide sequence: TGTGCCAGCTCGGCTAGCGCACCTAGCACAGATACGCAGTATTTT.

The genes are TRBV4-2 and TRBJ2-2, with 12 bases lining up with TRBD2. Trimming removed 2 bases from V and 6 bases from J; junction bases left unmatched: 13. Germline CDR1 LGHNA, CDR2 YNFKEQ. The CDR3 has 19 residues. This chain's CDR3 is CASSQPGLAGSGVPGELFF. The CDR3 region has the DNA TGTGCCAGCAGCCAACCCGGACTAGCGGGATCGGGGGTACCCGGGGAGCTGTTTTTT.

The V gene is TRBV28, the J gene TRBJ2-6; 7 nucleotides match TRBD1. The CDR3 covers 16 residues. The V and J ends lost 9 bases and 0 bases, in that order; junction bases with no gene match: 8. Germline CDR1 is MDHEN and CDR2 is SYDVKM. The CDR3 reads CASSGTVVSGANVLTF. CDR3 sequence (DNA): TGTGCCAGTTCCGGGACAGTCGTCTCTGGGGCCAACGTCCTGACTTTC.

The V and J genes are TRBV5-4 and TRBJ1-1; tentatively, D is TRBD1 (6 bases). Per germline, CDR1 SGHNT and CDR2 YYREEE (reference sequence). Between the trimmed V and J ends, which lost 9 bases and 1 base, there was a span of 13 bases. CDR3 length: 13 residues. In DNA, the CDR3 is TGTGCCACTCTTTCACAGGGGAACACTGAAGCTTTCTTT. It is translated as CATLSQGNTEAFF.

The chain joins TRBV6-6 to TRBJ1-5, with TRBD1 identical over 8 bases. The germline gives CDR1 MNHNY, CDR2 SVGAGI (reference sequence). This CDR3 has 15 amino acids. V lost 8 bases to trimming and J lost 2 bases; unmatched junction nucleotides: 8. The CDR3 loop is CASSEQGQGNQPQHF. For the CDR3, the DNA is TGTGCCAGCTCCGAGCAGGGACAGGGCAATCAGCCCCAGCATTTT.

The chain recombines TRBV2 with TRBJ1-2; D is possibly TRBD1 (5 bases). Germline CDR1 reads SNHLY; CDR2 reads FYNNEI. Deletions cut 2 bases from V and 3 bases from J, with 13 bases between. The CDR3 has 15 residues. As DNA, the CDR3 is TGTGCCAGCAGTGAACGCCCCGACAGTGACTATGGCTACACCTTC. Encoded protein: CASSERPDSDYGYTF.

This sequence joins TRBV5-1 and TRBJ2-1; 9 nucleotides line up with TRBD1. The CDR3 contains 16 residues. From germline, CDR1 is SGHRS and CDR2 YFSETQ. The ends lost 0 bases at V and 4 bases at J; junction bases unmatched: 5. This CDR3 is CASSLATGGPYNEQFF. The DNA for the CDR3 is TGCGCCAGCAGCTTGGCCACAGGGGGCCCGTACAATGAGCAGTTCTTC.

The rearrangement joins TRBV29-1 to TRBJ2-1; 14 bases fit TRBD2. V was pared by 3 bases and J by 6 bases, with 4 bases of the junction left unmatched. Germline CDR1 and CDR2: SQVTM and ANQGSEA. The CDR3 is 15 residues long. The CDR3 region has the DNA TGCAGCGTTGAGGTAGGGACTAGCGGGAGCAATGAGCAGTTCTTC. Its translation is CSVEVGTSGSNEQFF.

This clone was seen a few times. The V call is TRBV11-2, the J call TRBJ2-7; 8 bases line up with TRBD2. CDR3 size: 14 residues. Germline V CDR1 and CDR2: SGHAT, FQNNGV. Losses at the gene ends were 3 bases for V and 3 bases for J; bases not matched to a gene: 4. The CDR3 spells CASSLGLELYEQYF. CDR3 sequence (DNA): TGTGCCAGCAGCTTGGGACTAGAACTCTACGAGCAGTACTTC.

This chain uses TRBV5-4 with TRBJ2-7, with 10 bases fitting TRBD2. Germline V gene data show CDR1 as SGHNT and CDR2 as YYREEE (reference sequence). J was trimmed by 5 bases and V by 4 bases; bases with no gene match: 9. The CDR3 covers 15 residues. In DNA, the CDR3 is TGTGCCAGCAGCCGGACGCTAGCGGGAGACAACGAGCAGTACTTC. It encodes CASSRTLAGDNEQYF.

This clone turned up a few times. V gene TRBV6-1 combines with J gene TRBJ2-1; 9 positions agree with TRBD2. Germline V CDR1 and CDR2: MNHNS, SASEGT. The CDR3 has 14 amino acids. The trim removed 5 bases at V and 6 bases at J, leaving 5 bases unmatched. The CDR3 nucleotides read TGTGCCAGCAGTTTAGCGGGAGTAGGCAATGAGCAGTTCTTC. Its translation: CASSLAGVGNEQFF.